The present T cell receptor beta chain was sequenced within a study of OX40 agonist ivuxolimab in advanced cancers. Study summary: Partial responses were achieved by three patients, of whom one had hepatocellular carcinoma and two had cutaneous melanoma. Study findings and constraints: Relative to CD4+ cells, CD8+ T cells on average had more expanded clones.

From germline, CDR1 is SEHNR and CDR2 FQNEAQ (reference sequence). Trimming cost V 4 bases and J 2 bases, with 18 bases left between them. The CDR3 is made up of 16 amino acids. Exclusion of a patient followed from autoimmune disease history or systemic immunosuppression. Sampling times: baseline, cycle 4 day 1, cycle 7 day 1. Generated by immunoSEQ multiplex PCR, the TCRdb table keeps only in-frame clones and is missing some. This sample has fewer than 60,000 clones, with around 82% found just once. Remarks on this clone: Its antigen is not known.

The sample here was CD4+ or CD8+ T cells sorted from blood, taken in a trial of the OX40 agonist ivuxolimab. The chain joins TRBV7-9 to TRBJ2-7; TRBD1 is a possible D gene (6 bases). This receptor was obtained from an adult with an advanced solid tumor such as melanoma, head and neck, liver or kidney cancer. CDR3 in amino acids: CASSSLQGLGAYEQYF. CDR3 in DNA: TGTGCCAGCAGCTCCTTACAGGGTTTGGGGGCCTACGAGCAGTACTTC. The complete variable domain, with remaining parts taken from reference TRBV7-9 and TRBJ2-7, reads DTGVSQNPRHKITKRGQNVTFRCDPISEHNRLYWYRQTLGQGPEFLTYFQNEAQLEKSRLLSDRFSAERPKGSFSTLEIQRTEQGDSAMYLCASSSLQGLGAYEQYFGPGTRLTVT.